This record concerns one T cell receptor beta chain sequence. Its cognate antigen is unknown. This record belongs to a study of human CD8 memory T cell subsets. Study observations and caveats: Among T cells, stem-like memory and precursor exhausted subsets showed similarly high diversity, unlike effector memory cells.

The authors obtained RNA from duplicate vials, each holding around 150,000 sorted CD8+ T cells, for every subset. The CDR3 totals 13 residues. Germline CDR1 is SQVTM and CDR2 is ANQGSEA. Libraries targeted TCR beta using 5' RACE with UMIs. Per the study methods: Each TCR beta library held between roughly 2,800 and 18,000 functional CDR3 beta clonotypes. TCRdb reprocessed the 5' RACE reads and reports one entry per CDR3 protein, with no DNA. The authors' filters were not applied to this entry. In total, the table holds approximately 8,200 distinct CDR3 sequences. J is TRBJ1-2 and V is TRBV29-1; without DNA, the TCRdb call of TRBD1 cannot be checked. The receptor's source is a human donor in good health. The source material was CD8+ T cells from PBMCs. The CDR3 here is CSVEVQGAYGYTF.